Listed below are T cell receptor beta chains from one sample, sequenced in a study of T cell changes during pregnancy in multiple sclerosis. Profiling relied on immunoSEQ multiplex PCR, and the TCRdb table lists in-frame clones only, not all of them. The table records roughly 15,000 clones, roughly 84% of them present only once. The source was CD8+ T cells from peripheral blood mononuclear cells, collected in the third trimester of pregnancy. All receptors derive from a female donor in good health, enrolled as a control in a pregnancy study. The conserved cysteine and the conserved F or W are not part of the CDR3 here. Each record gives: clone size, CDR3 length, V gene, CDR3 protein. A row's size may be missing; if present it is once, few, many or a size class.

>.|8|TRBV29-1
SVQGYEQY
>.|10|TRBV30
AKKTGGETQY
>few|12|TRBV7-7
ASSLTGGSETQY
>.|12|TRBV29-1
SVESKGSRYGYT
>.|13|TRBV4-3
ASSQDSGGSDTQY
>.|12|TRBV27
ASSLSRGSYEQY
>.|13|TRBV4-1
ASSPLAGGRGEQY
>.|11|TRBV7-2
ASSSYRNQPQH
>.|13|TRBV7-2
ASRIGLADTYEQY
>.|11|TRBV6-4
ASSLGPQETQY
>.|17|TRBV15
ATRESPGLPGQLGGELF
>few|12|TRBV29-1
SARDGDGANVLT
>.|12|TRBV19
ASSTGGTNEKLF
>.|12|TRBV4-1
ASSREGGTYEQY
>once|12|TRBV7-8
ASSLLAGIDTQY
>.|14|TRBV19
ASSSGTSGRGNEQF
>once|13|TRBV7-9
ASSFSVDRAETQY
>once|12|TRBV6-6
ASSWDGGANEQY
>.|13|TRBV6-4
ARKPRDRGMYEQY
>.|13|TRBV4-1
ASSQDGQGYEKLF
>few|11|TRBV4-3
ASSQDGADGYT
>.|12|TRBV30
AWSPGQVNNEQF